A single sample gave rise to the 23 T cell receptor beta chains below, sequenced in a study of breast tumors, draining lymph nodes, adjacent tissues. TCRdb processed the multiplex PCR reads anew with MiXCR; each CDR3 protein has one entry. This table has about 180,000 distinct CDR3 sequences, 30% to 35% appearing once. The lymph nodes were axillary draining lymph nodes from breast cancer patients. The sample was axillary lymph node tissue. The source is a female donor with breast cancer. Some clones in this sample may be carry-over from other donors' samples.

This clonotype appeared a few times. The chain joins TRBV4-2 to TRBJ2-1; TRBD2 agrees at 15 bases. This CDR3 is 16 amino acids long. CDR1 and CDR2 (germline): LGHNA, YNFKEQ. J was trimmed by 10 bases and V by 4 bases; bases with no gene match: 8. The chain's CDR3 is CASSPGLAGGKGEQFF. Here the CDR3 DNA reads TGTGCCAGCAGCCCCGGACTAGCGGGAGGGAAAGGGGAGCAGTTCTTC.

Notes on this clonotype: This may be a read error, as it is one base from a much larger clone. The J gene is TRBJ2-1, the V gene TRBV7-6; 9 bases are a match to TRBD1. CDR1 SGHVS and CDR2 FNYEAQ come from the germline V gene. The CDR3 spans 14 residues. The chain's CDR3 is CTSSAGQGYNEQFF. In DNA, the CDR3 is TGTACCAGCAGCGCGGGACAGGGATACAATGAGCAGTTCTTC.

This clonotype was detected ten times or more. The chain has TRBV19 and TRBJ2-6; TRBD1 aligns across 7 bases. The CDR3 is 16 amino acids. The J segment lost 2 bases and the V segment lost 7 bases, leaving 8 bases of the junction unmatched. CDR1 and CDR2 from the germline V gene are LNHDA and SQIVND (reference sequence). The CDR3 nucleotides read TGTGCCAGTAACCCGACCGACAGGGCTGGGGCCAACGTCCTGACTTTC. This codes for CASNPTDRAGANVLTF.

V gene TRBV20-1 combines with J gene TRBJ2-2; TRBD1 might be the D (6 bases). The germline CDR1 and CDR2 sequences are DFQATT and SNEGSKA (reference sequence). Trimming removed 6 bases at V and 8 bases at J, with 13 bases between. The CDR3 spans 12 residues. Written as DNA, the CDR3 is TGCAGTGCCAGGCCCGGGACAGGGGAGCTGTTTTTT. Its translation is CSARPGTGELFF.

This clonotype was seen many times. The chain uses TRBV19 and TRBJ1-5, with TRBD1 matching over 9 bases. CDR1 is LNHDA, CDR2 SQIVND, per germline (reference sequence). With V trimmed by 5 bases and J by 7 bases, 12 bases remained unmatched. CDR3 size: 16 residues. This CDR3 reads CASSAPGTGLRQPQHF. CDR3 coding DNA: TGTGCCAGTAGTGCGCCCGGGACAGGGCTCAGGCAGCCCCAGCATTTT.

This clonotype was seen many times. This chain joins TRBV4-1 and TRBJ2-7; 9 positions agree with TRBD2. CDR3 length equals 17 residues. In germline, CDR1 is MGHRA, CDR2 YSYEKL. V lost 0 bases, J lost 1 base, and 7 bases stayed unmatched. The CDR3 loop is CASSQEGGRGRSYEQYF. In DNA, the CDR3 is TGCGCCAGCAGCCAAGAGGGCGGGAGGGGTAGATCCTACGAGCAGTACTTC.

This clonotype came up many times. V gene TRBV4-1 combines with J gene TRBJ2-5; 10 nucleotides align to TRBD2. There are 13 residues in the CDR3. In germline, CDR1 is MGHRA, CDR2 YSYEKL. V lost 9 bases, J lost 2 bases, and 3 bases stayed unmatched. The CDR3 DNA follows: TGCGCCAGTAAGCGGGAGGGTCAAGAGACCCAGTACTTC. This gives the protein CASKREGQETQYF.

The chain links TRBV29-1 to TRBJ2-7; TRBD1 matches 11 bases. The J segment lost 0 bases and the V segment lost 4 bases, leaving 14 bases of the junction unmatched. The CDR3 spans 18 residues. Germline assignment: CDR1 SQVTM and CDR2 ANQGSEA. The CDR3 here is CSVVPPTGTGGYSYEQYF. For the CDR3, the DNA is TGCAGCGTTGTTCCCCCCACCGGGACAGGGGGGTACTCCTACGAGCAGTACTTC.

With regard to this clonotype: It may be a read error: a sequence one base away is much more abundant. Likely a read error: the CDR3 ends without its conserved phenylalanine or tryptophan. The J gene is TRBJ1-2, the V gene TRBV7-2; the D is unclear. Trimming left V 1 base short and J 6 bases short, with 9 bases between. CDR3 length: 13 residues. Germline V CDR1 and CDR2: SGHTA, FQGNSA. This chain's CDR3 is CASSLVGYHGYTS. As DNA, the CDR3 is TGTGCCAGCAGCTTAGTGGGGTACCATGGCTACACCTCC.

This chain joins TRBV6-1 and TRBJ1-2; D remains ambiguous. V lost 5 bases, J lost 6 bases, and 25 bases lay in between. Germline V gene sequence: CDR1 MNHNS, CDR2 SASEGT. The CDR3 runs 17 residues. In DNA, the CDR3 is TGTGCCAGCAGTAAAACTGGCAGCGTTGTTGGCTTAGATGGCTACACCTTC. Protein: CASSKTGSVVGLDGYTF.

The CDR3 loop is CASSHGEVGPNQPQHF. CDR3 sequence (DNA): TGTGCCAGCAGTCACGGCGAGGTCGGGCCCAATCAGCCCCAGCATTTT. The chain employs TRBV6-6 and TRBJ1-5; D unresolved. The CDR3 contains 16 residues. The V gene lost 5 bases and the J gene lost 3 bases, with 17 bases spanning the gap. Per germline, CDR1 MNHNY and CDR2 SVGAGI (reference sequence).

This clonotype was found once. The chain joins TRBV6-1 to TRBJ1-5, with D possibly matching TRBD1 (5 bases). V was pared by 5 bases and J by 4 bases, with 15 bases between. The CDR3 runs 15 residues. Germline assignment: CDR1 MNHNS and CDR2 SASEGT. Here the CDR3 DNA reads TGTGCCAGCAGTCCCGGGGGGTATGAAAATCAGCCCCAGCATTTT. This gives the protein CASSPGGYENQPQHF.

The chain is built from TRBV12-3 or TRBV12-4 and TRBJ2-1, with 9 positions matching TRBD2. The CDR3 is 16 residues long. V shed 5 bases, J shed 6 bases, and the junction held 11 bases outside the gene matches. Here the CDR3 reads CASSPPGGRGGNEQFF. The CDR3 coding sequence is TGTGCCAGCAGTCCCCCGGGGGGGCGGGGGGGCAATGAGCAGTTCTTC.

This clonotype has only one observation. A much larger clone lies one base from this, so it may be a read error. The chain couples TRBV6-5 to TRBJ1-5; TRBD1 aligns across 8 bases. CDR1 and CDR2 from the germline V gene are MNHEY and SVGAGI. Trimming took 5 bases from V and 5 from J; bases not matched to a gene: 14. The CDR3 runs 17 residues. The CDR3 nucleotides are TGTGCCAGCAGTCGGGCAGGGGGCGGAACTGATGATCAGCCCCAGCATTTT. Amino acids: CASSRAGGGTDDQPQHF.

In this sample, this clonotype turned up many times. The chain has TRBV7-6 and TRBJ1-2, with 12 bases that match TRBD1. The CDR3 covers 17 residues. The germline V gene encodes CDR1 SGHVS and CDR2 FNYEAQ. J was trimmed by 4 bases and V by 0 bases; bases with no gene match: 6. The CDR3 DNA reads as TGTGCCAGCAGCTTAGCCCGGGACAGGGGGCGCGGCTATGGCTACACCTTC. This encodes CASSLARDRGRGYGYTF. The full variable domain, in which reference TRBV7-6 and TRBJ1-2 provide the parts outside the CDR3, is GAGVSQSPRYKVTKRGQDVALRCDPISGHVSLYWYRQALGQGPEFLTYFNYEAQQDKSGLPNDRFSAERPEGSISTLTIQRTEQRDSAMYRCASSLARDRGRGYGYTFGSGTRLTVV.

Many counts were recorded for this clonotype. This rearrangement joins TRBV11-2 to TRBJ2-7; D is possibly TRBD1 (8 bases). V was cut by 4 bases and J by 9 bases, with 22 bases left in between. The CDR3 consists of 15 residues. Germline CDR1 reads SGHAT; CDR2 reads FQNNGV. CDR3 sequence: CASSSRGTGVWWQYF. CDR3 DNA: TGTGCCAGCAGCTCGCGGGGGACAGGAGTTTGGTGGCAGTACTTC.

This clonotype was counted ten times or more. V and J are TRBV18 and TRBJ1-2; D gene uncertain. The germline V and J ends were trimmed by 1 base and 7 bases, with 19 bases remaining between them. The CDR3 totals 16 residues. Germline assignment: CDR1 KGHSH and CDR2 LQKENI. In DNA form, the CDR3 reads TGTGCCAGCTCACCACATAGGCAGGTCGGAGAATCTGGCTACACCTTC. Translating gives CASSPHRQVGESGYTF.

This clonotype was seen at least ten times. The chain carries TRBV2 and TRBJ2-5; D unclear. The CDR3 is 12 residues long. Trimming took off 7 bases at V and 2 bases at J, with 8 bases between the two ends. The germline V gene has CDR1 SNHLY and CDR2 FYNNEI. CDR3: CASNGQQETQYF. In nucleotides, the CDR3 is TGTGCCAGCAACGGGCAGCAAGAGACCCAGTACTTC.

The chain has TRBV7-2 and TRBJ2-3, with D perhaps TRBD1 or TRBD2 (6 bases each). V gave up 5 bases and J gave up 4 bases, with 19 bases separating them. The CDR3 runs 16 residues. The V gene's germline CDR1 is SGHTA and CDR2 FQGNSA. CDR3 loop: CASSPQGGGEADTQYF. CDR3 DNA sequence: TGTGCCAGCAGCCCCCAAGGAGGGGGAGAGGCAGATACGCAGTATTTT.

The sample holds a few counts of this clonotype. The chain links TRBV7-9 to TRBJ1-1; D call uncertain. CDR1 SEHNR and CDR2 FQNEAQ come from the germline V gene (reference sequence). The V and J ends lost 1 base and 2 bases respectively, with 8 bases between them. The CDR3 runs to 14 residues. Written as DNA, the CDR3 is TGTGCCAGCAGCTTAGAGGTTACCAACACTGAAGCTTTCTTT. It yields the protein CASSLEVTNTEAFF.

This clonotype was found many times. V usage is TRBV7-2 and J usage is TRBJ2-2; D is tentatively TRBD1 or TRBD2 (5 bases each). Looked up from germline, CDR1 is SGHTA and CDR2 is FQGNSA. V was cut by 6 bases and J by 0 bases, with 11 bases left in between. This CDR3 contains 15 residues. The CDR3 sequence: CASSGGATNTGELFF. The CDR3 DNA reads TGTGCCAGCAGTGGGGGAGCCACGAACACCGGGGAGCTGTTTTTT.

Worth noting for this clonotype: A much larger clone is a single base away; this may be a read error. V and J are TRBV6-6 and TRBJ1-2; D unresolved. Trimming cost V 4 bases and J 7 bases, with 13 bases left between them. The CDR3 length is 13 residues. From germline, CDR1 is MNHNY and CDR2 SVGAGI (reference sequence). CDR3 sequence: CASSCVGSAGYTF. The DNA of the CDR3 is TGTGCCAGCAGTTGCGTGGGTTCGGCTGGCTACACCTTC.

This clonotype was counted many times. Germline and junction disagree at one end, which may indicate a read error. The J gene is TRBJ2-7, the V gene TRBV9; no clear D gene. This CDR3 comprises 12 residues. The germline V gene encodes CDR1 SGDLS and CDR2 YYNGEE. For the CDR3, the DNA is TGTGCCAGCAGCGCCGCCTCCCACGAGCAGTACTTC. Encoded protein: CASSAASHEQYF.